This T cell receptor (beta chain) comes out of a study of T cell changes during pregnancy in multiple sclerosis (dated by TCRdb to about 2019). Concerning the study at large: The study examined how the T cell repertoire changed over the course of pregnancy in women with multiple sclerosis.

The library was built by means of the immunoSEQ multiplex PCR assay. The source is immuneACCESS, and TCRdb retained only in-frame sequences with V and J called. Part of the clones is not carried over; for the studies checked, unresolved V genes explain less than half of this, and the remainder is unexplained. The sample includes around 100,000 clones, with 80% to 95% observed a single time. Of the sample, roughly 2% is held by the ten largest clones. The CDR3 contains 17 residues, cysteine and phenylalanine counted. CDR3 DNA only is kept here, 51 bases in frame from base 1. Per the germline V gene, SGHTA is the CDR1 and FQGNSA is the CDR2. V drops 3 bases and J drops 1 base, leaving 15 bases in between. Details on this clone: No cognate antigen has been identified for it. The sample holds no much larger clone one base away, and base qualities are not on file.

This TCR was sampled from a female donor with multiple sclerosis, enrolled in a pregnancy study. This specimen consisted of peripheral blood, obtained after pregnancy. The chain was built from TRBV7-2 and TRBJ2-2, and TRBD1 may be the D gene, going by 5 matching bases. Here the CDR3 is given as CASSFAAGLKNTGELFF. The nucleotides read TGTGCCAGCAGCTTTGCTGCAGGGTTAAAGAACACCGGGGAGCTGTTTTTT.